This is a list of T cell receptor beta chains from one sample in a study of blood T cell repertoires in COVID-19. Clones were read by immunoSEQ multiplex PCR, and TCRdb kept only the in-frame ones, dropping some. The sample holds around 390,000 clones; approximately 90% are singletons and the top ten take about a tenth. Source material: PBMCs or T cells enriched from blood (not recorded which). The receptors shown here come from a woman in her 50s who had recovered from COVID-19. Each CDR3 is given with its conserved first and last residue. D genes are given only for firm matches. Only part of the rows carry a size: once, few, many, or a class if the clone is expanded.

J	V	size	D	CDR3	DNA
TRBJ1-3	TRBV20-1	NA	TRBD1	CSASDRGRNTIYF	TGCAGTGCCAGTGACAGGGGTAGAAACACCATATATTTT
TRBJ1-5	TRBV6-5	NA	TRBD1	CASSSDRAVGQPQHF	TGTGCCAGCAGCTCTGACAGGGCGGTTGGTCAGCCCCAGCATTTT
TRBJ1-2	TRBV7-2	NA	NA	CASSSRYGYTF	TGTGCCAGCAGCTCACGGTATGGCTACACCTTC
TRBJ1-1	TRBV11-2	NA	NA	CASSSRQNQNTEAFF	TGTGCCAGCAGCTCTAGACAGAACCAGAACACTGAAGCTTTCTTT
TRBJ1-5	TRBV27	few	NA	CASSLLSQGSREGQPQHF	TGTGCCAGCAGTTTACTCTCACAGGGATCTAGGGAGGGTCAGCCCCAGCATTTT
TRBJ1-5	TRBV28	NA	TRBD1	CASSTRTGRRSLRSNQPQHF	TGTGCCAGCAGCACCCGGACAGGGAGGAGATCATTGAGGAGCAATCAGCCCCAGCATTTT
TRBJ1-5	TRBV10-3	NA	TRBD1	CAISGQGGNQPQHF	TGTGCCATCAGCGGACAGGGCGGCAATCAGCCCCAGCATTTT
TRBJ2-1	TRBV10-3	NA	TRBD2	CAISRVSGGEQFF	TGTGCCATCAGTAGAGTAAGCGGGGGTGAGCAGTTCTTC
TRBJ1-2	TRBV6-5	NA	NA	CASSYSNGGDGYTF	TGTGCCAGCAGTTACTCGAACGGTGGAGATGGCTACACCTTC
TRBJ1-5	TRBV21-1	NA	NA	CASSRPGTYSNQPQHF	TGTGCCAGCAGCAGGCCTGGGACTTATAGCAATCAGCCCCAGCATTTT
TRBJ1-4	TRBV7-9	NA	NA	CASRGAQGPNEKLFF	TGTGCCAGCAGGGGGGCACAGGGACCTAATGAAAAACTGTTTTTT
TRBJ2-2	TRBV4-3	NA	NA	CASSQRVNTGELFF	TGCGCCAGCAGCCAACGGGTTAACACCGGGGAGCTGTTTTTT
TRBJ2-7	TRBV7-9	once	TRBD2	CASSSAGGPINEQYF	TGTGCCAGCAGCTCAGCGGGGGGGCCGATAAACGAGCAGTACTTC
TRBJ2-1	TRBV7-2	NA	TRBD2	CASSKAGEYNEQFF	TGTGCCAGCAGCAAAGCGGGAGAATACAATGAGCAGTTCTTC
TRBJ2-3	TRBV7-2	NA	NA	CASSLAGGAVSTDTQYF	TGTGCCAGCAGCTTAGCGGGGGGGGCCGTCAGCACAGATACGCAGTATTTT
TRBJ1-1	TRBV4-2	NA	TRBD1	CASSQGQGRNTEAFF	TGTGCCAGCAGCCAGGGACAGGGGCGAAACACTGAAGCTTTCTTT
TRBJ1-1	TRBV28	NA	TRBD1	CASSPGQGISEAFF	TGTGCCAGCAGTCCGGGACAGGGAATTAGTGAAGCTTTCTTT
TRBJ1-2	TRBV28	NA	NA	CASRVGADYGYTF	TGTGCCAGCAGGGTGGGGGCGGACTATGGCTACACCTTC
TRBJ2-3	TRBV3-1/TRBV3-2	NA	NA	CASSQSPPTLAGGPDTQYF	TGTGCCAGCAGCCAATCCCCCCCGACGTTGGCGGGCGGTCCAGATACGCAGTATTTT
TRBJ2-1	TRBV2	NA	TRBD2	CASGLLAGFNEQFF	TGTGCCAGCGGGTTGTTAGCGGGGTTTAATGAGCAGTTCTTC
TRBJ2-7	TRBV18	NA	NA	CASSPRTPPDEQYF	TGTGCCAGCTCTCCTCGGACACCCCCCGACGAGCAGTACTTC
TRBJ2-3	TRBV24-1	NA	NA	CAKKPRTVVTDTQYF	TGTGCCAAGAAACCTAGGACAGTCGTCACAGATACGCAGTATTTT
TRBJ2-2	TRBV7-2	NA	NA	CASRGGGSVNTGELFF	TGTGCCAGCAGAGGGGGGGGAAGTGTCAACACCGGGGAGCTGTTTTTT
TRBJ1-5	TRBV19	NA	NA	CASRPAGGGQPQHF	TGTGCCAGTAGGCCAGCGGGGGGCGGTCAGCCCCAGCATTTT
TRBJ1-1	TRBV18	NA	NA	CASSYLSDWGGTEAFF	TGTGCCAGCTCATACCTTTCGGACTGGGGTGGCACTGAAGCTTTCTTT
TRBJ2-7	TRBV9	once	TRBD1	CASSAPIGTGDNESGEQYF	TGTGCCAGCAGCGCCCCAATCGGGACAGGGGACAACGAGAGCGGCGAGCAGTACTTC
TRBJ1-3	TRBV11-2	NA	NA	CASGDRQGNTIYF	TGTGCCAGCGGCGACAGGCAAGGAAACACCATATATTTT